This passage covers 15 T cell receptor beta chains from one sample sequenced in a study of T cell changes during pregnancy in multiple sclerosis. TCRdb keeps only in-frame clones here, not all; method: immunoSEQ multiplex PCR. The profile covers about 100,000 clones, with approximately 94% appearing a single time and 0.95% to 1.5% taken by the ten largest. The sample in question was peripheral blood, obtained in the second trimester of pregnancy. These receptors all come from a female donor with multiple sclerosis, enrolled in a pregnancy study.

The chain combines TRBV6-6 with TRBJ2-1, with 8 bases fitting TRBD2. The CDR3 spans 16 residues. CDR1 and CDR2 (germline): MNHNY, SVGAGI (reference sequence). The V segment lost 6 bases and the J segment 5 bases; nucleotides outside the gene matches: 12. The CDR3 DNA is TGTGCCAGCAGCCCTTCGACTAGCGATGGACACAATGAGCAGTTCTTC. Protein product: CASSPSTSDGHNEQFF.

This clone was found a few times. The chain links TRBV19 to TRBJ1-3, with 7 nucleotides matching TRBD1. After removal of 6 bases from V and 1 base from J, the junction contained 3 bases not matched to a gene. The germline CDR1 and CDR2 sequences are LNHDA and SQIVND (reference sequence). This CDR3 is 14 amino acids long. This CDR3 reads CASRIQGSGNTIYF. CDR3 sequence (DNA): TGTGCCAGTAGGATACAGGGGTCTGGAAACACCATATATTTT.

The chain couples TRBV27 to TRBJ2-7, with 10 bases fitting TRBD2. This CDR3 has 14 residues. The V segment lost 7 bases and the J segment 8 bases; nucleotides outside the gene matches: 11. Germline lookup yields CDR1 MNHEY and CDR2 SMNVEV (reference sequence). CDR3 DNA sequence: TGTGCCAGCAAACAACTAGCGGGACTACGAAAGCAGTACTTC. Protein: CASKQLAGLRKQYF.

The chain uses TRBV6-4 and TRBJ2-3; D gene uncertain. Deletions cut 0 bases from V and 7 bases from J, with 11 bases between. This CDR3 is built from 14 residues. Germline values: CDR1 MRHNA, CDR2 SNTAGT. The CDR3 bases are TGTGCCAGCAGTGACTCTGGCAAACCTCATACGCAGTATTTT. Encoded protein: CASSDSGKPHTQYF.

The rearrangement joins TRBV28 to TRBJ1-2, with D possibly matching TRBD1 (5 bases). Germline V gene lookup returns CDR1 MDHEN and CDR2 SYDVKM. The CDR3 extends over 12 amino acids. Trimming removed 11 bases from V and 2 bases from J, with 12 bases in between. DNA for the CDR3: TGTGCCGGGGGGTCTAGAAACTATGGCTACACCTTC. Translating gives CAGGSRNYGYTF.

CDR3 amino acids: CASSPGHRSGNTIYF. In DNA form, the CDR3 reads TGTGCCAGCAGCCCAGGCCACCGCTCTGGAAACACCATATATTTT. J is TRBJ1-3 and V is TRBV7-9; no definite D call. The ends were cut back, 5 bases at V and 0 bases at J, with 11 bases in the middle. Germline CDR1 and CDR2: SEHNR and FQNEAQ (reference sequence). The length of the CDR3 is 15 residues.

This clone appeared once. The CDR3 protein is CASSIDFAQGGANVLTF. DNA of the CDR3: TGTGCCAGCTCAATTGACTTCGCCCAGGGAGGGGCCAACGTCCTGACTTTC. V and J are TRBV18 and TRBJ2-6, with a possible D match to TRBD1 (5 bases). Trimming stripped 5 bases from V and 4 bases from J, with 18 bases between. CDR3 length equals 17 residues. From germline, CDR1 is KGHSH and CDR2 LQKENI.

The chain uses TRBV15 and TRBJ2-7; 10 bases are shared with TRBD1. The CDR3 loop spans 15 amino acids. The V and J ends lost 3 bases and 5 bases, in that order; junction bases with no gene match: 7. Germline V gene lookup returns CDR1 LNHNV and CDR2 YYDKDF (reference sequence). The CDR3 loop reads CATSRDGTGAHEQYF. In DNA, the CDR3 is TGTGCCACCAGCAGGGACGGGACAGGGGCCCACGAGCAGTACTTC.

CDR3 residues: CASSVPPTGELFF. The DNA of the CDR3 is TGTGCCAGCAGCGTACCTCCTACCGGGGAGCTGTTTTTT. The chain is built from TRBV9 and TRBJ2-2, with D uncertain. CDR3 length equals 13 residues. In germline, CDR1 is SGDLS, CDR2 YYNGEE. V lost 1 base to trimming and J lost 5 bases, with 6 bases between them.

The chain uses TRBV27 and TRBJ1-5; 8 positions match TRBD1. This CDR3 has 13 amino acids. The germline gives CDR1 MNHEY, CDR2 SMNVEV (reference sequence). The V segment lost 4 bases and the J segment 7 bases; nucleotides outside the gene matches: 3. Here the CDR3 DNA reads TGTGCCAGCAGTTCCCGGACAGGGCAGCCCCAGCATTTT. Its protein is CASSSRTGQPQHF.

This chain joins TRBV2 and TRBJ2-5; D is possibly TRBD2 (5 bases). Between the trimmed V and J ends, which lost 0 bases and 3 bases, there was a span of 8 bases. CDR1 and CDR2 (germline): SNHLY, FYNNEI. This CDR3 region has 14 residues. CDR3: CASSEARAEETQYF. In DNA, the CDR3 is TGTGCCAGCAGTGAAGCGCGGGCGGAAGAGACCCAGTACTTC.

V and J are TRBV18 and TRBJ2-7; D is unresolved. Germline V lookup: CDR1 KGHSH, CDR2 LQKENI. Deletions cut 1 base from V and 5 bases from J, with 12 bases between. CDR3 length: 14 amino acids. CDR3 sequence: CASSPLTDFNEQYF. CDR3 sequence (DNA): TGTGCCAGCTCACCACTTACAGATTTCAACGAGCAGTACTTC.

Sample share makes this clone medium-sized. The chain employs TRBV7-2 and TRBJ1-5, with TRBD1 as a possible D gene (6 bases). Per germline, CDR1 SGHTA and CDR2 FQGNSA. The V end lost 5 bases, the J end lost 0 bases, and 14 bases lay between the germline ends. The CDR3 extends over 16 amino acids. CDR3 sequence: CASSRGGSYSNQPQHF. Here the CDR3 DNA reads TGTGCCAGCAGCCGCGGGGGCTCGTATAGCAATCAGCCCCAGCATTTT.

This rearrangement joins TRBV5-1 to TRBJ2-2; 7 positions agree with TRBD2. The CDR3 loop spans 13 amino acids. Trimming removed 3 bases from V and 5 bases from J; junction bases left unmatched: 1. The germline CDR1 and CDR2 sequences are SGHRS and YFSETQ. In DNA form, the CDR3 reads TGCGCCAGCAGCTGGGGGGGGACCGGGGAGCTGTTTTTT. As protein: CASSWGGTGELFF.

This clone is a singleton in its sample. The chain joins TRBV6-5 to TRBJ1-1; 8 bases map to TRBD1. J lost 6 bases, V lost 7 bases, and 10 bases had no gene match. The CDR3 is 14 amino acids. Germline V gene lookup returns CDR1 MNHEY and CDR2 SVGAGI. CDR3 region: CASTATGAIAEAFF. As DNA, the CDR3 is TGTGCCAGCACTGCGACAGGGGCGATTGCTGAAGCTTTCTTT.